This is a list of T cell receptor beta chains from one sample in a study of radiation and T cells in renal cell carcinoma. The protocol was immunoSEQ multiplex PCR, while the TCRdb copy is restricted to in-frame clones and leaves out a portion. Here the sample spans roughly 20,000 clones, approximately 59% being singletons. The sample in question was tumor tissue, obtained from a patient whose treatment was nephrectomy without radiotherapy. Receptors were obtained from a man between 50 and 59 years old with renal cell carcinoma. Both conserved end residues are part of each CDR3. The D gene is left open where the match is weak. Some rows mark clone size as missing; the rest say once, few, many or name a class of expanded clone.

j_call: TRBJ2-7; d_call: NA; clone_size: NA; v_call: TRBV4-3; cdr3_aa: CASSQNTGGGYEQYF; cdr3_nt: TGCGCCAGCAGCCAAAATACAGGGGGAGGGTACGAGCAGTACTTC
j_call: TRBJ1-6; d_call: TRBD1; clone_size: NA; v_call: TRBV2; cdr3_aa: CASSVRDSTPLHF; cdr3_nt: TGTGCCAGCAGCGTCCGGGACAGTACACCCCTCCACTTT
j_call: TRBJ1-5; d_call: NA; clone_size: NA; v_call: TRBV4-3; cdr3_aa: CASSQDPLRGPQHF; cdr3_nt: TGCGCCAGCAGCCAAGATCCGTTAAGGGGGCCCCAGCATTTT
j_call: TRBJ2-3; d_call: NA; clone_size: NA; v_call: TRBV7-2; cdr3_aa: CASSRVAGSTDTQYF; cdr3_nt: TGTGCCAGCAGCCGGGTGGCAGGGAGCACAGATACGCAGTATTTT
j_call: TRBJ1-1; d_call: NA; clone_size: NA; v_call: TRBV7-2; cdr3_aa: CASTLFNTEAFF; cdr3_nt: TGTGCCAGCACCCTTTTTAACACTGAAGCTTTCTTT
j_call: TRBJ2-7; d_call: NA; clone_size: NA; v_call: TRBV29-1; cdr3_aa: CSVGPGHGRGEQYF; cdr3_nt: TGCAGCGTTGGGCCGGGACACGGACGGGGCGAGCAGTACTTC
j_call: TRBJ2-5; d_call: NA; clone_size: NA; v_call: TRBV7-9; cdr3_aa: CASSFQREETQYF; cdr3_nt: TGTGCCAGCAGCTTCCAGAGAGAGGAGACCCAGTACTTC
j_call: TRBJ1-4; d_call: TRBD1; clone_size: NA; v_call: TRBV19; cdr3_aa: CASSDRGFSEKLFF; cdr3_nt: TGTGCCAGTAGCGACAGGGGTTTTTCTGAAAAACTGTTTTTT
j_call: TRBJ1-2; d_call: NA; clone_size: NA; v_call: TRBV7-2; cdr3_aa: CASSFGQSNYGYTF; cdr3_nt: TGTGCCAGCAGCTTCGGACAGAGTAACTATGGCTACACCTTC
j_call: TRBJ1-2; d_call: NA; clone_size: NA; v_call: TRBV5-6; cdr3_aa: CASSGDLDYGYTF; cdr3_nt: TGTGCCAGCAGCGGGGACTTGGACTATGGCTACACCTTC
j_call: TRBJ1-1; d_call: NA; clone_size: NA; v_call: TRBV9; cdr3_aa: CASSSGLPNTEAFF; cdr3_nt: TGTGCCAGCAGCTCCGGGCTCCCGAACACTGAAGCTTTCTTT
j_call: TRBJ2-3; d_call: NA; clone_size: NA; v_call: TRBV6-6; cdr3_aa: CASSENTDTQYF; cdr3_nt: TGTGCCAGCAGTGAGAACACAGATACGCAGTATTTT
j_call: TRBJ2-1; d_call: NA; clone_size: few; v_call: TRBV2; cdr3_aa: CASSEGFSYNEQFF; cdr3_nt: TGTGCCAGCAGTGAGGGGTTCTCCTACAATGAGCAGTTCTTC
j_call: TRBJ2-7; d_call: TRBD1; clone_size: NA; v_call: TRBV7-9; cdr3_aa: CASSTNRDRTTYEQYF; cdr3_nt: TGTGCCAGCAGCACAAACCGGGACAGGACCACCTACGAGCAGTACTTC
j_call: TRBJ1-6; d_call: TRBD1; clone_size: NA; v_call: TRBV25-1; cdr3_aa: CASQPGQANSPLHF; cdr3_nt: TGTGCCAGTCAACCGGGACAGGCAAATTCACCCCTCCACTTT
j_call: TRBJ1-1; d_call: NA; clone_size: NA; v_call: TRBV4-3; cdr3_aa: CASSQGRRAAFF; cdr3_nt: TGCGCCAGCAGCCAAGGTCGTCGCGCGGCTTTCTTT
j_call: TRBJ1-2; d_call: NA; clone_size: few; v_call: TRBV2; cdr3_aa: CASRDVGGYTF; cdr3_nt: TGTGCCAGCAGGGACGTAGGAGGCTACACCTTC
j_call: TRBJ2-6; d_call: NA; clone_size: NA; v_call: TRBV14; cdr3_aa: CASRGAGANVLTF; cdr3_nt: TGTGCCAGCCGTGGAGCAGGGGCCAACGTCCTGACTTTC
j_call: TRBJ1-2; d_call: NA; clone_size: once; v_call: TRBV20-1; cdr3_aa: CSATGNYGYTF; cdr3_nt: TGCAGTGCTACGGGGAACTATGGCTACACCTTC
j_call: TRBJ2-6; d_call: NA; clone_size: few; v_call: TRBV6-1; cdr3_aa: CASMTASGANVLTF; cdr3_nt: TGTGCCAGCATGACAGCTTCTGGGGCCAACGTCCTGACTTTC
j_call: TRBJ2-2; d_call: NA; clone_size: few; v_call: TRBV7-6; cdr3_aa: CASSLRVDTGELFF; cdr3_nt: TGTGCCAGCAGCTTAAGAGTCGACACCGGGGAGCTGTTTTTT
j_call: TRBJ2-7; d_call: NA; clone_size: medium-sized; v_call: TRBV4-1; cdr3_aa: CASSQDWGEQYF; cdr3_nt: TGCGCCAGCAGCCAAGATTGGGGAGAGCAGTACTTC
j_call: TRBJ2-1; d_call: TRBD1; clone_size: NA; v_call: TRBV7-2; cdr3_aa: CASSFRTGRSNEQFF; cdr3_nt: TGTGCCAGCAGCTTCCGGACAGGCAGGTCTAATGAGCAGTTCTTC
j_call: TRBJ2-1; d_call: NA; clone_size: NA; v_call: TRBV5-1; cdr3_aa: CASSGASSSYNEQFF; cdr3_nt: TGCGCCAGCAGCGGGGCGTCAAGCTCCTACAATGAGCAGTTCTTC
j_call: TRBJ2-2; d_call: NA; clone_size: few; v_call: TRBV25-1; cdr3_aa: CASSDPTRANTGELFF; cdr3_nt: TGTGCCAGCAGTGATCCGACTAGAGCGAACACCGGGGAGCTGTTTTTT
j_call: TRBJ2-5; d_call: NA; clone_size: NA; v_call: TRBV7-2; cdr3_aa: CASSLVQGLISETQYF; cdr3_nt: TGTGCCAGCAGCTTAGTACAGGGTCTGATCTCGGAGACCCAGTACTTC
j_call: TRBJ2-7; d_call: NA; clone_size: NA; v_call: TRBV4-3; cdr3_aa: CASSRLTDYEQYF; cdr3_nt: TGCGCCAGCAGCCGCTTGACTGACTACGAGCAGTACTTC
j_call: TRBJ2-7; d_call: NA; clone_size: once; v_call: TRBV7-8; cdr3_aa: CASSRRGGGEQYF; cdr3_nt: TGTGCCAGCAGCCGAAGGGGGGGCGGCGAGCAGTACTTC
j_call: TRBJ2-5; d_call: NA; clone_size: NA; v_call: TRBV10-3; cdr3_aa: CAISRDHNTETQYF; cdr3_nt: TGTGCCATCAGCAGGGACCATAATACGGAGACCCAGTACTTC
j_call: TRBJ2-7; d_call: NA; clone_size: NA; v_call: TRBV20-1; cdr3_aa: CSARREYEQYF; cdr3_nt: TGCAGTGCTAGGAGAGAGTACGAGCAGTACTTC
j_call: TRBJ2-7; d_call: NA; clone_size: NA; v_call: TRBV7-8; cdr3_aa: CASRNLGDYEQYF; cdr3_nt: TGTGCCAGCAGAAATCTGGGGGACTACGAGCAGTACTTC
j_call: TRBJ2-3; d_call: TRBD2; clone_size: NA; v_call: TRBV7-2; cdr3_aa: CASSLVASGGADTQYF; cdr3_nt: TGTGCCAGCAGCTTAGTCGCTAGCGGGGGGGCAGATACGCAGTATTTT
j_call: TRBJ2-7; d_call: TRBD2; clone_size: NA; v_call: TRBV5-1; cdr3_aa: CASSLSGGLEQYF; cdr3_nt: TGCGCCAGCAGCTTGTCGGGGGGGCTCGAGCAGTACTTC
j_call: TRBJ1-1; d_call: NA; clone_size: NA; v_call: TRBV21-1; cdr3_aa: CASNLFPGVKLDTEAFF; cdr3_nt: TGTGCCAGCAACCTATTTCCCGGGGTTAAGTTGGACACTGAAGCTTTCTTT
j_call: TRBJ2-7; d_call: NA; clone_size: NA; v_call: TRBV27; cdr3_aa: CASSSFPLYEQYF; cdr3_nt: TGTGCCAGCAGTTCATTCCCCCTCTACGAGCAGTACTTC
j_call: TRBJ2-7; d_call: TRBD2; clone_size: NA; v_call: TRBV18; cdr3_aa: CASSPTGLAGVGGEQYF; cdr3_nt: TGTGCCAGCTCACCAACGGGACTAGCGGGAGTCGGCGGCGAGCAGTACTTC
j_call: TRBJ2-6; d_call: NA; clone_size: NA; v_call: TRBV19; cdr3_aa: CASSLDSFSGANVLTF; cdr3_nt: TGTGCCAGTAGTTTAGACAGTTTCTCTGGGGCCAACGTCCTGACTTTC
j_call: TRBJ1-4; d_call: NA; clone_size: NA; v_call: TRBV7-9; cdr3_aa: CASSPVGNKANEKLFF; cdr3_nt: TGTGCCAGCAGCCCTGTGGGGAATAAGGCTAATGAAAAACTGTTTTTT
j_call: TRBJ2-7; d_call: NA; clone_size: many; v_call: TRBV7-2; cdr3_aa: CASSPSTGYEQYF; cdr3_nt: TGTGCCAGCAGCCCAAGTACAGGGTACGAGCAGTACTTC
j_call: TRBJ1-1; d_call: NA; clone_size: few; v_call: TRBV19; cdr3_aa: CASKARGTEAFF; cdr3_nt: TGTGCCAGTAAGGCCAGGGGCACTGAAGCTTTCTTT
j_call: TRBJ1-2; d_call: NA; clone_size: NA; v_call: TRBV5-8; cdr3_aa: CASSLGLQGYTF; cdr3_nt: TGTGCCAGCAGCTTAGGTCTACAAGGCTACACCTTC
j_call: TRBJ1-2; d_call: TRBD1; clone_size: NA; v_call: TRBV30; cdr3_aa: CAWSVLTGDGYTF; cdr3_nt: TGTGCCTGGAGCGTTTTGACAGGGGATGGCTACACCTTC
j_call: TRBJ2-1; d_call: NA; clone_size: NA; v_call: TRBV7-2; cdr3_aa: CASSRPSLGNEQFF; cdr3_nt: TGTGCCAGCAGCAGACCGTCCCTCGGCAATGAGCAGTTCTTC
j_call: TRBJ1-3; d_call: NA; clone_size: few; v_call: TRBV28; cdr3_aa: CASSPSKPGNTIYF; cdr3_nt: TGTGCCAGCAGTCCTTCTAAACCTGGAAACACCATATATTTT
j_call: TRBJ2-1; d_call: TRBD2; clone_size: NA; v_call: TRBV6-5; cdr3_aa: CASSLGLAGLNEQFF; cdr3_nt: TGTGCCAGCAGTCTGGGACTAGCGGGGCTCAATGAGCAGTTCTTC
j_call: TRBJ1-5; d_call: NA; clone_size: NA; v_call: TRBV12-2; cdr3_aa: CASRPTDRTKYSNQPQHF; cdr3_nt: TGTGCAAGTCGCCCCACGGACAGGACGAAATATAGCAATCAGCCCCAGCATTTT
j_call: TRBJ2-4; d_call: NA; clone_size: NA; v_call: TRBV4-3; cdr3_aa: CASSQERIQYF; cdr3_nt: TGCGCCAGCAGCCAAGAGCGGATTCAGTACTTC
j_call: TRBJ2-7; d_call: NA; clone_size: NA; v_call: TRBV18; cdr3_aa: CASSHNGNSYEQYF; cdr3_nt: TGTGCCAGCTCACACAACGGTAACTCCTACGAGCAGTACTTC
j_call: TRBJ1-2; d_call: NA; clone_size: few; v_call: TRBV19; cdr3_aa: CASSMPRDPNYGYTF; cdr3_nt: TGTGCCAGTAGTATGCCCCGGGATCCTAACTATGGCTACACCTTC
j_call: TRBJ2-4; d_call: NA; clone_size: few; v_call: TRBV30; cdr3_aa: CAWSQFGGLEDIQYF; cdr3_nt: TGTGCCTGGAGTCAATTCGGGGGTTTGGAGGACATTCAGTACTTC
j_call: TRBJ1-2; d_call: NA; clone_size: few; v_call: TRBV30; cdr3_aa: CAGGTNYGYTF; cdr3_nt: TGTGCTGGGGGAACTAACTATGGCTACACCTTC
j_call: TRBJ1-6; d_call: NA; clone_size: few; v_call: TRBV7-9; cdr3_aa: CASLRDGLNSPLHF; cdr3_nt: TGTGCCAGCCTACGCGACGGCTTGAATTCACCCCTCCACTTT
j_call: TRBJ2-3; d_call: NA; clone_size: NA; v_call: TRBV28; cdr3_aa: CASGNRVDTQYF; cdr3_nt: TGTGCCAGCGGTAACAGGGTAGATACGCAGTATTTT
j_call: TRBJ1-1; d_call: TRBD1; clone_size: NA; v_call: TRBV13; cdr3_aa: CASSPGGQGMNTEAFF; cdr3_nt: TGTGCCAGCAGCCCCGGAGGACAGGGGATGAACACTGAAGCTTTCTTT
j_call: TRBJ1-2; d_call: NA; clone_size: NA; v_call: TRBV7-2; cdr3_aa: CASSLVHGDNYGYTF; cdr3_nt: TGTGCCAGCAGCTTAGTTCACGGGGATAACTATGGCTACACCTTC
j_call: TRBJ1-5; d_call: NA; clone_size: few; v_call: TRBV5-4; cdr3_aa: CASSLGPGGNQPQHF; cdr3_nt: TGTGCCAGCAGCTTGGGGCCAGGTGGGAATCAGCCCCAGCATTTT
j_call: TRBJ1-2; d_call: TRBD1; clone_size: few; v_call: TRBV5-5; cdr3_aa: CASSLGQGTYGYTF; cdr3_nt: TGTGCCAGCAGCTTGGGACAGGGAACCTATGGCTACACCTTC
j_call: TRBJ2-3; d_call: NA; clone_size: once; v_call: TRBV14; cdr3_aa: CASSREALTDTQYF; cdr3_nt: TGTGCCAGCAGCCGAGAAGCTCTCACAGATACGCAGTATTTT
j_call: TRBJ1-1; d_call: NA; clone_size: few; v_call: TRBV14; cdr3_aa: CASSQDSLNTEAFF; cdr3_nt: TGTGCCAGCAGCCAAGACAGCTTGAACACTGAAGCTTTCTTT